One sample yielded the 12 T cell receptor beta chains listed below, sequenced in a study of vaccination and CD4 T cells after COVID-19. What these receptors recognize is not known. Indicated treatment: roughly 11-day PBMC culture with coronavirus spike peptide pools or control peptides (ViraFEST assay). Sequenced with the Oncomine TCR Beta short-read assay was DNA taken from cultured CD4+ T cells. Via MiXCR, TCRdb re-called the PCR reads, giving one row per CDR3 protein. The sample records about 25,000 distinct CDR3 sequences, 67% being singletons. This specimen was CD4+ T cells from blood, cultured in vitro, taken after SARS-CoV-2 vaccination. These receptors were collected from a human donor who received a COVID-19 vaccine.

This clonotype was detected only once. V is TRBV2 and J is TRBJ1-1; D might be TRBD1 (6 bases). V was clipped by 6 bases and J by 4 bases, with 15 bases between them. The CDR3 has 14 residues. Germline values: CDR1 SNHLY, CDR2 FYNNEI. The CDR3 DNA follows: TGTGCCAGCAGGACGGACAGTGGGGTCACTGAAGCTTTCTTT. Its translation: CASRTDSGVTEAFF.

This clonotype was seen just once. V is TRBV5-1 and J is TRBJ2-5; TRBD2 agrees at 11 bases. The CDR3 has 16 residues. V was pared by 0 bases and J by 2 bases, with 3 bases of the junction left unmatched. CDR1 and CDR2 from the germline V gene are SGHRS and YFSETQ. CDR3 DNA: TGCGCCAGCAGCTTGGAGGTAGCGGGGGGGCAAGAGACCCAGTACTTC. Translated, it gives CASSLEVAGGQETQYF.

The chain employs TRBV7-2 and TRBJ2-6; no clear D. Germline lookup yields CDR1 SGHTA and CDR2 FQGNSA. The CDR3 runs 14 residues. V was clipped by 2 bases and J by 2 bases, with 4 bases between them. The CDR3 region is CASSLSPGANVLTF. The CDR3, as DNA: TGTGCCAGCAGCTTAAGTCCTGGGGCCAACGTCCTGACTTTC.

V is TRBV2 and J is TRBJ2-3; TRBD1 matches 7 bases. The germline V gene encodes CDR1 SNHLY and CDR2 FYNNEI. The CDR3 runs to 18 residues. The junction had 16 bases not matched to a gene; V was cut back by 4 bases and J by 3 bases. The CDR3 loop reads CASSGRSQGMTGTDTQYF. The CDR3, as DNA: TGTGCCAGCAGTGGTCGGTCCCAGGGAATGACAGGGACAGATACGCAGTATTTT.

The J gene is TRBJ1-6, the V gene TRBV20-1, with 7 bases lining up with TRBD1. The junction had 7 bases not matched to a gene; V was cut back by 0 bases and J by 5 bases. The CDR3 contains 16 residues. Germline CDR1 DFQATT, CDR2 SNEGSKA (reference sequence). CDR3 in DNA: TGCAGTGCTAGAGATACGAGGGGGCTAAATAATTCACCCCTCCACTTT. This gives the protein CSARDTRGLNNSPLHF.

This clonotype was picked up a small number of times. The genes are TRBV6-1 and TRBJ2-3; no clear D gene. Germline V gene data show CDR1 as MNHNS and CDR2 as SASEGT. V gave up 2 bases and J gave up 5 bases, with 8 bases separating them. The CDR3 is 13 residues long. CDR3 nucleotide sequence: TGTGCCAGCAGTGAAAGTCGGCAAGATACGCAGTATTTT. It yields the protein CASSESRQDTQYF.

The chain has TRBV28 and TRBJ1-2, with 7 bases that match TRBD1. The V gene end was trimmed by 5 bases and the J gene end by 8 bases; junction bases not matched to a gene: 5. The CDR3 sequence is 12 residues long. The germline gives CDR1 MDHEN, CDR2 SYDVKM. CDR3 in DNA: TGTGCCAGCAGTCGGTACAGGGGCGGCTACACCTTC. Translation gives CASSRYRGGYTF.

The gene calls are TRBV6-1 and TRBJ2-7; 8 nucleotides match TRBD1. CDR3 length equals 15 residues. Trimming cost V 8 bases and J 2 bases; bases outside gene matches: 11. Germline V gene sequence: CDR1 MNHNS, CDR2 SASEGT. The CDR3 here is CASLSYRQGTYEQYF. The CDR3 DNA sequence: TGTGCCAGCTTGAGTTACCGACAGGGGACCTACGAGCAGTACTTC.

The sample holds a few counts of this clonotype. The chain couples TRBV20-1 to TRBJ1-6; D is uncertain. Germline V gene sequence: CDR1 DFQATT, CDR2 SNEGSKA (reference sequence). The CDR3 consists of 14 residues. V dropped 1 base and J dropped 7 bases, with 11 bases sitting between them. The CDR3: CSARAYNQNSPLHF. CDR3 DNA sequence: TGCAGTGCTAGAGCTTACAACCAAAATTCACCCCTCCACTTT.

The J gene is TRBJ2-6, the V gene TRBV21-1. TRBV21-1 is recorded as a pseudogene. The CDR3 covers 15 residues. The CDR3 is CASSKQSSGANVLTF. CDR3 nucleotide sequence: TGTGCCAGCAGCAAACAGAGCTCTGGGGCCAACGTCCTGACTTTC.

The chain links TRBV2 to TRBJ1-5, with D possibly TRBD1 on 6 matching bases. The ends were cut back, 6 bases at V and 6 bases at J, with 18 bases in the middle. CDR3 length equals 15 residues. CDR1 SNHLY and CDR2 FYNNEI come from the germline V gene. The CDR3 region is CASSSDRSNSQPQHF. DNA for the CDR3: TGTGCCAGCAGCTCCGACAGGAGTAATAGTCAGCCCCAGCATTTT.

The V and J genes are TRBV5-1 and TRBJ1-1; D might be TRBD1 (5 bases). V dropped 3 bases and J dropped 0 bases, with 9 bases sitting between them. From germline, CDR1 is SGHRS and CDR2 YFSETQ. The CDR3 length is 14 residues. CDR3 sequence: CASSSSTVNTEAFF. CDR3 bases: TGCGCCAGCAGCTCATCGACAGTGAACACTGAAGCTTTCTTT.